This T cell receptor (beta chain) is from a study of T cell responses to AZD1222 COVID-19 vaccine. The overall study: Combined were second doses at about 4 or about 12 weeks.

Repertoires were generated with immunoSEQ multiplex PCR, while TCRdb's copy carries only in-frame clones and drops some. The profile shows fewer than 110,000 clones, over 75% of them singletons. V was cut by 4 bases and J by 14 bases, with 19 bases left in between. The length of the CDR3 is 13 residues. Germline CDR1 KGHDR, CDR2 SFDVKD. The clonotype comes from an adult in good health. The chain joins TRBV24-1 to TRBJ1-2; D perhaps matches TRBD1 (6 bases). The material sequenced was peripheral blood, taken on day 0 of AZD1222 vaccination. Here the CDR3 reads CATSDSRQEAVTF. CDR3 DNA: TGTGCCACCAGTGACTCGAGACAGGAGGCGGTGACCTTC.